The clone carrying this T cell receptor (beta chain) has a single count. Antigen unknown. This record belongs to a study of shared clonotypes between healthy human individuals. Study results and caveats: Relative to their counterparts shared across all four donors, non-shared clonotypes exhibited diminished generation probabilities. Clonotype sharing among donors, it was expected, would be affected by sequencing depth. Naive CD4 clonotype sharing across a few donors was 5% to 6%.

The trim removed 0 bases at V and 4 bases at J, leaving 13 bases unmatched. The CDR3 totals 17 residues. CDR1 is SGHRS, CDR2 YFSETQ, per germline. All of the donors resided in Nashville, Tennessee, and each was a Caucasian adult. Libraries were prepared by immunoSEQ multiplex PCR; TCRdb keeps only in-frame clonotypes and omits some of them. The table includes some 680,000 clones, 60% to 75% detected once. The receptor's source is a woman aged 25 to 39 in good health. Sequencing input: memory CD4+ T cells sorted from blood. Subset noted: CD45RA-negative fraction. The genes are TRBV5-1 and TRBJ2-7; 7 nucleotides agree with TRBD1. For the CDR3, the DNA is TGCGCCAGCAGCTTGGCCGGCTCTGGCAGGGGGTTATACGAGCAGTACTTC. Encoded protein: CASSLAGSGRGLYEQYF.